This TCR beta chain stems from a study of cytomegalovirus exposure and HLA in healthy donors. Study information: Sequencing of some 190 million T cells in an earlier analysis found roughly 120 million unique TCR beta sequences.

60 Vbeta and 13 Jbeta primers were used in PCR. The protocol was immunoSEQ multiplex PCR, while the TCRdb copy is restricted to in-frame clones and leaves out a portion. The table has a few hundred thousand clones, roughly 70% seen once. As regards this clone: Antigen unknown.

Overall study results and limits: Most likely, a cluster of highly shared sequence variants arose as a sequencing artifact. Using the classifier, cytomegalovirus status was reportedly diagnosed with high specificity and sensitivity. Per a later analysis, 16,951 TCR beta sequences showed association with HLA alleles at 0.05 false discovery rate.

CDR3 size: 13 residues. Germline CDR1 KGHSH, CDR2 LQKENI. Between the trimmed V and J ends, which lost 9 bases and 1 base, there was a span of 13 bases. The sequenced material came from PBMCs. The source of this sequence is a female donor in good health and CMV-seronegative. The V gene is TRBV18, the J gene TRBJ2-7, with D perhaps TRBD1 (5 bases). CDR3 in amino acids: CASGPPGSYEQYF. The CDR3 nucleotides read TGTGCCAGTGGCCCACCAGGGTCCTACGAGCAGTACTTC.